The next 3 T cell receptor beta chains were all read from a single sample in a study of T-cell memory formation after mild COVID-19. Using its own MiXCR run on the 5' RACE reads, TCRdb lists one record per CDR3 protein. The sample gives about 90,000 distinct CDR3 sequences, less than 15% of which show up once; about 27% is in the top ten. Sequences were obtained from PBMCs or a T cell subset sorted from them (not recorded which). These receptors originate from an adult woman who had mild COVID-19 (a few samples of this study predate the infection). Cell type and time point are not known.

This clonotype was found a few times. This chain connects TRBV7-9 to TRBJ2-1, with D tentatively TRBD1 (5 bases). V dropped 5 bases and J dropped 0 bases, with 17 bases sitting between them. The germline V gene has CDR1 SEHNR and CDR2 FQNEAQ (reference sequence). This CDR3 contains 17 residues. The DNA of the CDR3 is TGTGCCAGCAGCCCCATTCCACAGGCCCGCTCCTACAATGAGCAGTTCTTC. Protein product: CASSPIPQARSYNEQFF. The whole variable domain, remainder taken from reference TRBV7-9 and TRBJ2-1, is DTGVSQNPRHKITKRGQNVTFRCDPISEHNRLYWYRQTLGQGPEFLTYFQNEAQLEKSRLLSDRFSAERPKGSFSTLEIQRTEQGDSAMYLCASSPIPQARSYNEQFFGPGTRLTVL.

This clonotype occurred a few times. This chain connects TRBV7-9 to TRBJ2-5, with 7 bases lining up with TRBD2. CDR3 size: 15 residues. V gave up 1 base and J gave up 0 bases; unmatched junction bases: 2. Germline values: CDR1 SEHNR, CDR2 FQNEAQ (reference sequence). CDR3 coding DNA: TGTGCCAGCAGCTTAGGGCTAGCGGACCAAGAGACCCAGTACTTC. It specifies CASSLGLADQETQYF.

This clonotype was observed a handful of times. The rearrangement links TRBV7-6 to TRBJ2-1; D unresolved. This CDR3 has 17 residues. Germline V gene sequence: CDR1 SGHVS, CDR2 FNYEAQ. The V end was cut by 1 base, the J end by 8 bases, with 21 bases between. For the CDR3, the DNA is TGTGCCAGCAGCTTAGGTCGGACGACCGGATGGATGGATGAGCAGTTCTTC. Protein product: CASSLGRTTGWMDEQFF.